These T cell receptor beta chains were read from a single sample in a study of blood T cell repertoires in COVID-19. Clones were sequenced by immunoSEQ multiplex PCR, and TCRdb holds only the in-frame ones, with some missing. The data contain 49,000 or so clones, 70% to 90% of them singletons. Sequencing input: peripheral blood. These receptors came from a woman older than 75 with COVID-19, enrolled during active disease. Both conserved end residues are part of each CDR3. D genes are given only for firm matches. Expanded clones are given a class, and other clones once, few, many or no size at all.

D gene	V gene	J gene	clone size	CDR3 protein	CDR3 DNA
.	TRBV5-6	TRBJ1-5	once	CASSPFGGGFGSQHF	TGTGCCAGCAGCCCCTTCGGGGGGGGCTTTGGGTCCCAGCATTTT
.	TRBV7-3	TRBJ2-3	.	CASSPSGDTQYF	TGTGCCAGCAGCCCGTCGGGAGATACGCAGTATTTT
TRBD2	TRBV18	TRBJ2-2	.	CASSSTSGRMNTGELFF	TGTGCCAGCTCGTCTACTAGCGGGAGGATGAACACCGGGGAGCTGTTTTTT
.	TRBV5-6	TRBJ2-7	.	CASSAHSYEQYF	TGTGCCAGCAGCGCCCACAGCTACGAGCAGTACTTC
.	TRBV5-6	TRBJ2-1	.	CASSEERSYNEQFF	TGTGCCAGCAGCGAAGAACGGTCCTACAATGAGCAGTTCTTC
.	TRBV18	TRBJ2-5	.	CASSPPSSVHQETQYF	TGTGCCAGCTCACCACCGTCTAGCGTGCACCAAGAGACCCAGTACTTC
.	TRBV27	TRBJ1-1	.	CASSLNGMNTEAFF	TGTGCCAGCAGTTTAAACGGGATGAACACTGAAGCTTTCTTT
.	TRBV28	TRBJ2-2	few	CASSLLEGVGTGELFF	TGTGCCAGCAGTTTATTGGAGGGAGTGGGAACCGGGGAGCTGTTTTTT
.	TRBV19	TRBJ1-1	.	CASSISGDWYTEAFF	TGTGCCAGTAGTATATCGGGAGACTGGTACACTGAAGCTTTCTTT
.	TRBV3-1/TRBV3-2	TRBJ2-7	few	CASSQGGQYYEQYF	TGTGCCAGCAGCCAAGGTGGGCAGTACTACGAGCAGTACTTC
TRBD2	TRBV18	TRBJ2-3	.	CASSPTSSGVNTDTQYF	TGTGCCAGCTCTCCTACCTCTAGCGGGGTAAACACAGATACGCAGTATTTT
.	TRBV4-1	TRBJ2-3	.	CASSPKTSHYTDTQYF	TGCGCCAGCAGCCCCAAGACGTCTCACTACACAGATACGCAGTATTTT
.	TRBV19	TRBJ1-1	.	CNHKNPGVEAFF	TGTAATCATAAAAACCCGGGGGTTGAAGCTTTCTTT
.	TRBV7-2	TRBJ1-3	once	CASSLTRSGNTIYF	TGTGCCAGCAGCTTAACAAGATCTGGAAACACCATATATTTT
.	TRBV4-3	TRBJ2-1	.	CASSQSTSGGNEQFF	TGCGCCAGCAGCCAGAGTACTTCCGGGGGCAATGAGCAGTTCTTC
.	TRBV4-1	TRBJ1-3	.	CASSQAFQTGNTIYF	TGCGCCAGCAGCCAAGCCTTCCAGACTGGAAACACCATATATTTT
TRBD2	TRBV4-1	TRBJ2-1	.	CASSQDPGGGNNEQFF	TGCGCCAGCAGCCAAGATCCCGGGGGGGGAAACAATGAGCAGTTCTTC
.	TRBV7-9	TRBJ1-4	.	CASSLVVGAYSTNEKLFF	TGTGCCAGCAGCTTAGTAGTTGGGGCGTATTCAACTAATGAAAAACTGTTTTTT
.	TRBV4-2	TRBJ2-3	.	CASSQALVADTQYF	TGTGCCAGCAGCCAAGCCCTAGTTGCAGATACGCAGTATTTT
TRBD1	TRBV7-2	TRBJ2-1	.	CASSFQQGVEQFF	TGTGCCAGCAGCTTCCAACAGGGGGTTGAGCAGTTCTTC
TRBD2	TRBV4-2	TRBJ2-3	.	CASSQRLAGGSGAVTDTQYF	TGTGCCAGCAGCCAAAGACTAGCGGGAGGGTCGGGGGCAGTCACAGATACGCAGTATTTT
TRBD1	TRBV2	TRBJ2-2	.	CASSGTGETGELFF	TGTGCCAGCTCTGGGACAGGAGAAACCGGGGAGCTGTTTTTT
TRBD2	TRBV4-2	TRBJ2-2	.	CASSRGLAGSNTGELFF	TGTGCCAGCAGTCGCGGACTAGCGGGGTCGAACACCGGGGAGCTGTTTTTT
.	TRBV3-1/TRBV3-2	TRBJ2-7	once	CASSQVSYEQYF	TGTGCCAGCAGCCAAGTATCCTACGAGCAGTACTTC
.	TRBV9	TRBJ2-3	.	CASSTRQQPSTDTQYF	TGTGCCAGCAGCACCCGACAGCAACCTAGCACAGATACGCAGTATTTT
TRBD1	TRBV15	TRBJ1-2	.	CATSLQGAVGYTF	TGTGCCACCAGCTTACAGGGGGCGGTTGGCTACACCTTC
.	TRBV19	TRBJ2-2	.	CASRKKRDNTGELFF	TGTGCCAGTAGAAAAAAGAGGGATAACACCGGGGAGCTGTTTTTT
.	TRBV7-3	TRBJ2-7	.	CASSPGQSGEQYF	TGTGCCAGCAGCCCTGGACAGTCTGGCGAGCAGTACTTC
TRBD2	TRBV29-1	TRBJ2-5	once	CSVEKGGRGETQYF	TGCAGCGTTGAAAAGGGCGGGAGAGGGGAGACCCAGTACTTC
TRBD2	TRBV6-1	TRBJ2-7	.	CASSALARGGWTYEQYF	TGTGCCAGCAGTGCTCTCGCCCGGGGAGGGTGGACCTACGAGCAGTACTTC
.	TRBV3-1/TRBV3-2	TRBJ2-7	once	CASSQATLEQYF	TGTGCCAGCAGCCAAGCGACTCTCGAGCAGTACTTC
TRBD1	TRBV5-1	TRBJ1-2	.	CASRSEGTGNYGYTF	TGCGCCAGCAGATCTGAAGGGACAGGGAACTATGGCTACACCTTC
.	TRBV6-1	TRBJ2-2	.	CASTYGKNSGELFF	TGTGCCAGCACCTACGGAAAAAACAGCGGGGAGCTGTTTTTT
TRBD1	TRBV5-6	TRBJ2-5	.	CASSLVAGGIETQYF	TGTGCCAGCAGCTTGGTCGCAGGGGGAATAGAGACCCAGTACTTC
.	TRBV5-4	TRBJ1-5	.	CASSLDGVIQPQHF	TGTGCCAGCAGCTTGGACGGGGTTATTCAGCCCCAGCATTTT
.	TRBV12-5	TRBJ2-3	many	CASGSPGGRTDTQYF	TGTGCTAGTGGTTCTCCAGGGGGGCGCACAGATACGCAGTATTTT
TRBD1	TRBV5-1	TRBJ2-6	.	CASSFVGQGFFSGANVLTF	TGCGCCAGCAGCTTCGTGGGACAGGGCTTTTTCTCTGGGGCCAACGTCCTGACTTTC